This T cell receptor beta chain was recovered during a study of CD8 T cells in Susac syndrome. With random hexamers, about 0.45 to 1 ug RNA was reverse transcribed. TCRdb reprocessed the immunoSEQ multiplex PCR reads with MiXCR, giving one entry per CDR3 protein. This table has some 110,000 distinct CDR3 sequences, about 92% appearing once. Trimming pared 0 bases from V and 5 bases from J, leaving 8 bases between. Germline CDR1 GTSNPN, CDR2 SVGIG (reference sequence). The CDR3 length is 13 residues. The sequence was obtained from a human donor with multiple sclerosis. Sequencing was performed on CD4+ T cells from PBMCs. The J gene is TRBJ1-5, the V gene TRBV30, with D perhaps TRBD1 (5 bases). DNA for the CDR3: TGTGCCTGGAGTGTGGGGGAAGATCAGCCCCAGCATTTT. The encoded protein is CAWSVGEDQPQHF.